These 27 T cell receptor beta chains were all obtained from the same sample, sequenced in a study of CD8 T cells in Susac syndrome. It was with random hexamers that roughly 0.45 to 1 ug RNA was reverse transcribed. TCRdb independently ran MiXCR on the immunoSEQ multiplex PCR reads; one entry per CDR3 protein. This table holds about 300,000 distinct CDR3 sequences, roughly 94% found once. What was sequenced was CD4+ T cells from PBMCs. These receptors were taken from a human donor with multiple sclerosis.

The chain is built from TRBV4-1 and TRBJ2-1, with TRBD2 matching over 7 bases. This CDR3 spans 16 amino acids. Per germline, CDR1 MGHRA and CDR2 YSYEKL. Trimming took 3 bases from V and 7 from J; bases not matched to a gene: 12. CDR3 coding DNA: TGCGCCAGCAGCCAGGAGGCGGCGGGAGTTGGGAATGAGCAGTTCTTC. It is translated as CASSQEAAGVGNEQFF.

V gene TRBV5-6 combines with J gene TRBJ2-2; weak D call: TRBD2 (5 bases). This CDR3 comprises 17 residues. V lost 2 bases and J 1 base, leaving 15 bases between the germline ends. The V gene's germline CDR1 is SGHDT and CDR2 YYEEEE. In DNA, the CDR3 is TGTGCCAGCAGCTTCCGAAAGTCGGGATTGAACACCGGGGAGCTGTTTTTT. It specifies CASSFRKSGLNTGELFF.

The rearrangement links TRBV7-2 to TRBJ1-1, with D possibly TRBD1 on 5 matching bases. Germline CDR1 is SGHTA and CDR2 is FQGNSA. The CDR3 runs 15 residues. Deletions cut 5 bases from V and 0 bases from J, with 13 bases between. CDR3 sequence (DNA): TGTGCCAGCAGCCCGGGGGGACGGATGAACACTGAAGCTTTCTTT. Its translation: CASSPGGRMNTEAFF.

The chain is built from TRBV19 and TRBJ2-7; 7 bases align to TRBD1. The CDR3 covers 13 residues. In germline, CDR1 is LNHDA, CDR2 SQIVND (reference sequence). V dropped 6 bases and J dropped 4; count of bases not matched to a gene: 6. The CDR3 coding sequence is TGTGCCAGTAGGAGGGGACAGCTATACGAGCAGTACTTC. It translates to CASRRGQLYEQYF.

The CDR3 sequence: CASNPSGPNYNEQFF. The CDR3, as DNA: TGTGCCAGCAACCCTAGCGGACCCAACTACAATGAGCAGTTCTTC. The rearrangement links TRBV6-2 or TRBV6-3 to TRBJ2-1; 7 nucleotides line up with TRBD2. The CDR3 loop spans 15 amino acids. CDR1 and CDR2 from the germline V gene are MNHEY and SVGEGT. V lost 7 bases, J lost 3 bases, and 9 bases stayed unmatched.

This sequence joins TRBV7-9 and TRBJ2-1; D uncertain. Deletions cut 5 bases from V and 0 bases from J, with 20 bases between. CDR3 length equals 18 residues. The germline V gene has CDR1 SEHNR and CDR2 FQNEAQ (reference sequence). The CDR3, as DNA: TGTGCCAGCAGCCTAATCCCCCTCTATACCTTCTCCTACAATGAGCAGTTCTTC. This encodes CASSLIPLYTFSYNEQFF.

This chain connects TRBV7-2 to TRBJ2-5; perhaps TRBD2 as D (6 bases). The germline gives CDR1 SGHTA, CDR2 FQGNSA. V dropped 0 bases and J dropped 7 bases, with 15 bases sitting between them. This CDR3 has 15 residues. CDR3 nucleotide sequence: TGTGCCAGCAGCTTAGCCGGGCGGGGAGTTGGGACCCAGTACTTC. The encoded protein is CASSLAGRGVGTQYF.

The chain has TRBV12-3 or TRBV12-4 and TRBJ2-3; D is uncertain. V lost 6 bases to trimming and J lost 3 bases, with 13 bases between them. The CDR3 covers 14 residues. In nucleotides, the CDR3 is TGTGCCAGCAGCCCTACTGGACGAACAGATACGCAGTATTTT. The encoded protein is CASSPTGRTDTQYF.

The J gene is TRBJ2-3, the V gene TRBV5-1, with 12 bases lining up with TRBD1. V lost 2 bases, J lost 4 bases, and 5 bases stayed unmatched. The CDR3 runs 16 residues. The germline V gene encodes CDR1 SGHRS and CDR2 YFSETQ. Here the CDR3 DNA reads TGCGCCAGCAGCTTAACCGGGACAGGGGGCGCAGATACGCAGTATTTT. As protein: CASSLTGTGGADTQYF.

The genes are TRBV5-6 and TRBJ1-3; TRBD1 might be the D (6 bases). This CDR3 region has 14 residues. The germline V gene encodes CDR1 SGHDT and CDR2 YYEEEE. Trimming took off 1 base at V and 2 bases at J, with 7 bases between the two ends. DNA of the CDR3: TGTGCCAGCAGCTTGCGGGGGCCTGGAAACACCATATATTTT. Encoded protein: CASSLRGPGNTIYF.

This clonotype came up once. The rearrangement joins TRBV27 to TRBJ2-5; TRBD2 matches 9 bases. The CDR3 has 15 residues. Germline assignment: CDR1 MNHEY and CDR2 SMNVEV (reference sequence). Unmatched junction bases numbered 6, after V lost 2 bases and J lost 5 bases. DNA for the CDR3: TGTGCCAGCAGTTTAGCGCGGGGGGGCGGGGAGACCCAGTACTTC. It yields the protein CASSLARGGGETQYF.

V and J are TRBV27 and TRBJ1-1; no definite D call. CDR1 is MNHEY and CDR2 is SMNVEV in the germline V gene (reference sequence). V shed 3 bases and J shed 3 bases, with 11 bases lying between them. The CDR3 is made up of 14 amino acids. The CDR3 reads CASSLTWADTEAFF. CDR3 DNA sequence: TGTGCCAGCAGTTTGACCTGGGCAGACACTGAAGCTTTCTTT.

The J gene is TRBJ2-5, the V gene TRBV29-1; maybe TRBD1 (6 bases). Trimming pared 6 bases from V and 5 bases from J, leaving 13 bases between. CDR1 is SQVTM, CDR2 ANQGSEA, per germline. The CDR3 extends over 12 amino acids. The CDR3 here is CSVAGTSETQYF. For the CDR3, the DNA is TGCAGCGTCGCCGGGACAAGCGAGACCCAGTACTTC. Based on the CDR3 plus reference TRBV29-1 and TRBJ2-5, the full variable domain is SAVISQKPSRDICQRGTSLTIQCQVDSQVTMMFWYRQQPGQSLTLIATANQGSEATYESGFVIDKFPISRPNLTFSTLTVSNMSPEDSSIYLCSVAGTSETQYFGPGTRLLVL.

The chain links TRBV5-1 to TRBJ1-3; no clear D. The V and J ends lost 2 bases and 4 bases respectively, with 7 bases between them. Germline values: CDR1 SGHRS, CDR2 YFSETQ. The CDR3 loop spans 13 amino acids. CDR3 in DNA: TGCGCCAGCAGCTTTGCTTCGGGAAACACCATATATTTT. This codes for CASSFASGNTIYF.

J is TRBJ1-6 and V is TRBV7-3; maybe TRBD1 (5 bases). The V end was cut by 3 bases, the J end by 7 bases, with 7 bases between. CDR1 and CDR2 from the germline V gene are SGHTA and FQGTGA. The CDR3 has 13 residues. The CDR3 DNA follows: TGTGCCAGCAGCTTGGGGCAGAATTCACCCCTCCACTTT. Translating it yields CASSLGQNSPLHF.

The V call is TRBV29-1, the J call TRBJ2-5; TRBD1 matches at 7 bases. V trimming: 5 bases; J trimming: 2 bases; junction bases outside the gene matches: 2. CDR3 length equals 12 residues. CDR1 and CDR2 (germline): SQVTM, ANQGSEA. CDR3 amino acids: CSVRGQQETQYF. CDR3 bases: TGCAGCGTTAGGGGACAGCAAGAGACCCAGTACTTC.

The gene calls are TRBV5-1 and TRBJ2-1, with D perhaps assigned TRBD1 or TRBD2 (5 bases each). The V gene's germline CDR1 is SGHRS and CDR2 YFSETQ. This CDR3 spans 14 amino acids. Trimming shortened V by 4 bases and J by 8 bases, and 16 bases separated the two germline ends. CDR3 sequence: CASSVPIMGDEQFF. The CDR3 region has the DNA TGCGCCAGCAGCGTACCCATAATGGGGGATGAGCAGTTCTTC.

The rearrangement joins TRBV10-3 to TRBJ2-7; no firm D call. The CDR3 contains 12 residues. The V gene's germline CDR1 is ENHRY and CDR2 SYGVKD. V shed 6 bases and J shed 2 bases, with 8 bases lying between them. This CDR3 is CAIRVFPYEQYF. CDR3 DNA: TGTGCCATCAGGGTTTTTCCCTACGAGCAGTACTTC.

The chain joins TRBV7-3 to TRBJ1-1; D is unresolved. Trimming took 2 bases from V and 1 from J, leaving 5 bases between them. Germline V gene lookup returns CDR1 SGHTA and CDR2 FQGTGA. The length of the CDR3 is 13 residues. The chain's CDR3 is CASSLFANTEAFF. Here the CDR3 DNA reads TGTGCCAGCAGCTTATTTGCGAACACTGAAGCTTTCTTT.

This rearrangement joins TRBV7-2 to TRBJ2-7; TRBD2 agrees at 9 bases. This CDR3 comprises 13 residues. Germline lookup yields CDR1 SGHTA and CDR2 FQGNSA. V shed 4 bases and J 6 bases; nucleotides not matched to a gene: 4. As DNA, the CDR3 is TGTGCCAGCAGCTCGGGACTAGCCCCCGAGCAGTACTTC. Translation gives CASSSGLAPEQYF.

The rearrangement uses TRBV20-1 and TRBJ1-2; 8 bases align to TRBD1. The V gene end was trimmed by 5 bases and the J gene end by 5 bases; junction bases not matched to a gene: 7. Germline values: CDR1 DFQATT, CDR2 SNEGSKA (reference sequence). This CDR3 region has 13 residues. DNA for the CDR3: TGCAGTGCTTCCGGGACAGGACTTTATGGCTACACCTTC. Its protein is CSASGTGLYGYTF.

Here the CDR3 reads CASSLGTEVSYEQYF. CDR3 coding DNA: TGTGCCAGCAGCTTGGGGACAGAAGTATCCTACGAGCAGTACTTC. The rearrangement uses TRBV7-6 and TRBJ2-7; 7 bases agree with TRBD1. Germline values: CDR1 SGHVS, CDR2 FNYEAQ. This CDR3 is built from 15 residues. V shed 3 bases and J 1 base; nucleotides not matched to a gene: 6.

The sample holds a few counts of this clonotype. The gene calls are TRBV29-1 and TRBJ2-3; a weak D match, TRBD2 (6 bases). CDR1 and CDR2 (germline): SQVTM, ANQGSEA. The CDR3 loop spans 12 amino acids. V lost 3 bases and J lost 4, with 8 bases in between. The DNA for the CDR3 is TGCAGCGTTGACGGGGGTTCAGATACGCAGTATTTT. Encoded protein: CSVDGGSDTQYF.

CDR3: CASSQSSSEQYF. The CDR3 DNA follows: TGTGCCAGCAGCCAAAGTAGTTCCGAGCAGTACTTC. This chain connects TRBV3-1 to TRBJ2-7; D is unresolved. This CDR3 comprises 12 residues. Trimming pared 2 bases from V and 6 bases from J, leaving 8 bases between. Germline-derived CDR1 and CDR2 are LGHDT and YNNKEL (reference sequence).

Written as DNA, the CDR3 is TGTGCCAGCAGCTTGACAGGGGGCGATCCGGCTGGAAACACCATATATTTT. Its protein is CASSLTGGDPAGNTIYF. The V call is TRBV4-2, the J call TRBJ1-3, with 10 bases aligning to TRBD1. The CDR3 runs 17 residues. V was pared by 5 bases and J by 2 bases, with 9 bases of the junction left unmatched. Germline V lookup: CDR1 LGHNA, CDR2 YNFKEQ.

The rearrangement uses TRBV5-4 and TRBJ1-2; 7 bases are shared with TRBD1. The CDR3 runs to 14 residues. The germline gives CDR1 SGHNT, CDR2 YYREEE (reference sequence). Trimming at V came to 4 bases and at J to 4 bases, leaving 7 bases not matched to a gene. Here the CDR3 DNA reads TGTGCCAGCAGCCTTGTAGGGACAGCCTATGGCTACACCTTC. This translates into CASSLVGTAYGYTF.

This clonotype was seen just once. V is TRBV13 and J is TRBJ1-4; no clear D gene. From germline, CDR1 is PRHDT and CDR2 FYEKMQ (reference sequence). This CDR3 spans 16 amino acids. V was cut by 3 bases and J by 2 bases, with 13 bases left in between. CDR3 region: CASSFTLDGTNEKLFF. In DNA form, the CDR3 reads TGTGCCAGCAGCTTCACCCTCGACGGGACTAATGAAAAACTGTTTTTT.